This entry lists 21 T cell receptor beta chains sequenced from one sample in a study of blood T cells in healthy people across ages. Primed by a sample-barcoded 5' primer and a J-beta primer mix, a second PCR proceeded for 7 to 11 cycles. TCRdb analysed the 5' RACE reads with MiXCR anew, one entry per CDR3 protein. This table holds some 1.8 million distinct CDR3 sequences, more than 35% found once. The source material was blood. These receptors were obtained from a human donor in good health.

The chain recombines TRBV6-1 with TRBJ2-1, with D tentatively TRBD2 (5 bases). Germline CDR1 is MNHNS and CDR2 is SASEGT. This CDR3 spans 15 amino acids. V was trimmed by 6 bases and J by 5 bases, leaving 17 bases between them. The chain's CDR3 is CASRVGGWSHNEQFF. For the CDR3, the DNA is TGTGCCAGCAGGGTGGGCGGGTGGTCTCACAATGAGCAGTTCTTC.

This rearrangement joins TRBV14 to TRBJ2-3; D is unresolved. Germline V gene sequence: CDR1 SGHDN, CDR2 FVKESK. Between the trimmed V and J ends, which lost 2 bases and 0 bases, there was a span of 3 bases. The CDR3 is 13 residues long. The CDR3 DNA follows: TGTGCCAGCAGCCAAAGGAGCACAGATACGCAGTATTTT. This encodes CASSQRSTDTQYF.

The chain combines TRBV6-2 or TRBV6-3 with TRBJ2-4, with 7 bases lining up with TRBD1. The junction had 6 bases not matched to a gene; V was cut back by 2 bases and J by 8 bases. CDR3 length equals 14 residues. From germline, CDR1 is MNHEY and CDR2 SVGEGT. The CDR3 DNA reads as TGTGCCAGCAGTTACCCTGCTAGGGGGCACATTCAGTACTTC. Its translation is CASSYPARGHIQYF.

This clonotype came up a few times. J is TRBJ2-5 and V is TRBV28, with TRBD1 matching 7 bases. CDR1 is MDHEN, CDR2 SYDVKM, per germline. J gave up 5 bases and V 5 bases, and 8 bases lay outside the gene matches. CDR3 length equals 14 residues. The CDR3 spells CASSPTGYRETQYF. CDR3 bases: TGTGCCAGCAGTCCGACAGGGTACAGGGAGACCCAGTACTTC. Drawing the rest from reference TRBV28 and TRBJ2-5, the complete variable domain is DVKVTQSSRYLVKRTGEKVFLECVQDMDHENMFWYRQDPGLGLRLIYFSYDVKMKEKGDIPEGYSVSREKKERFSLILESASTNQTSMYLCASSPTGYRETQYFGPGTRLLVL.

The rearrangement joins TRBV12-3 or TRBV12-4 to TRBJ2-3; 7 nucleotides match TRBD2. V trimming: 8 bases; J trimming: 6 bases; junction bases outside the gene matches: 11. There are 14 residues in the CDR3. CDR3 sequence (DNA): TGTGCCAGCGCCCTCCCAGCGGGGACTGATACGCAGTATTTT. Protein product: CASALPAGTDTQYF.

There are a few counts of this clonotype. The V call is TRBV11-2, the J call TRBJ2-3; TRBD1 aligns across 7 bases. V lost 4 bases, J lost 5 bases, and 6 bases stayed unmatched. The CDR3 runs 14 residues. The germline V gene encodes CDR1 SGHAT and CDR2 FQNNGV. In DNA form, the CDR3 reads TGTGCCAGCAGCTCTCAGACAGGGAAAGATACGCAGTATTTT. It encodes CASSSQTGKDTQYF.

The chain employs TRBV20-1 and TRBJ1-1, with a weak D call TRBD1 (5 bases). The germline V gene has CDR1 DFQATT and CDR2 SNEGSKA (reference sequence). Trimming stripped 3 bases from V and 1 base from J, with 12 bases between. CDR3 size: 14 residues. CDR3 sequence (DNA): TGCAGTGCTAGCTTAGGGACCGGGAACACTGAAGCTTTCTTT. Translating it yields CSASLGTGNTEAFF.

V and J are TRBV7-2 and TRBJ2-5, with 14 bases identical to TRBD2. Germline V gene lookup returns CDR1 SGHTA and CDR2 FQGNSA. V lost 5 bases, J lost 5 bases, and 7 bases stayed unmatched. The CDR3 is made up of 16 amino acids. The CDR3 coding sequence is TGTGCCAGCAGCCAGACTAGCGGGGGGGCCTTTGAGACCCAGTACTTC. This gives the protein CASSQTSGGAFETQYF.

This clonotype was observed at least ten times. The chain links TRBV7-3 to TRBJ2-5; 9 nucleotides align to TRBD1. V lost 2 bases, J lost 2 bases, and 3 bases stayed unmatched. Germline V gene lookup returns CDR1 SGHTA and CDR2 FQGTGA. The CDR3 extends over 15 amino acids. For the CDR3, the DNA is TGTGCCAGCAGCTTAGGGACAGGGCATCAAGAGACCCAGTACTTC. Amino acids: CASSLGTGHQETQYF.

This clonotype was picked up a small number of times. The chain employs TRBV7-9 and TRBJ1-1, with 9 bases identical to TRBD1. The CDR3 is 16 residues long. V lost 3 bases and J lost 0; bases outside the gene matches: 5. Germline V gene lookup returns CDR1 SEHNR and CDR2 FQNEAQ (reference sequence). The DNA for the CDR3 is TGTGCCAGCAGCTTCTCCGGGACAGGGATGAACACTGAAGCTTTCTTT. Protein sequence: CASSFSGTGMNTEAFF.

V usage is TRBV6-2 or TRBV6-3 and J usage is TRBJ1-4; 7 bases are a match to TRBD1. The germline CDR1 and CDR2 sequences are MNHEY and SVGEGT. With V trimmed by 5 bases and J by 4 bases, 7 bases remained unmatched. The CDR3 is 15 amino acids. CDR3: CASSTGQAFNEKLFF. CDR3 sequence (DNA): TGTGCCAGCAGTACTGGACAGGCCTTTAATGAAAAACTGTTTTTT.

The sample holds a few counts of this clonotype. V usage is TRBV7-6 and J usage is TRBJ2-7; perhaps D is TRBD1 or TRBD2 (6 bases each). The V end was cut by 1 base, the J end by 5 bases, with 12 bases between. This CDR3 is built from 14 residues. Germline V gene lookup returns CDR1 SGHVS and CDR2 FNYEAQ. CDR3 bases: TGTGCCAGCAGCTTAGAGCAGGGGAGGCACGAGCAGTACTTC. Its translation is CASSLEQGRHEQYF.

This clonotype occurred many times. The rearrangement joins TRBV4-3 to TRBJ2-1; TRBD1 matches 11 bases. CDR1 and CDR2 from the germline V gene are LGHNA and YSLEER. The CDR3 is 16 residues long. V shed 2 bases, J shed 6 bases, and the junction held 6 bases outside the gene matches. The CDR3 DNA reads TGCGCCAGCAGCCAACTAGCCGGGACAGGGGGCAATGAGCAGTTCTTC. Translating it yields CASSQLAGTGGNEQFF.

This clonotype was observed a few times. The V and J genes are TRBV20-1 and TRBJ2-6; no clear D. V was clipped by 6 bases and J by 0 bases, with 15 bases between them. Germline lookup yields CDR1 DFQATT and CDR2 SNEGSKA (reference sequence). The CDR3 runs to 16 residues. CDR3 sequence reads: CSAQKLRNSGANVLTF. The CDR3 bases are TGCAGTGCGCAGAAGCTACGAAACTCTGGGGCCAACGTCCTGACTTTC.

Comment on this clonotype: This may come from a read error, since a much larger clone is one base off. The chain is built from TRBV20-1 and TRBJ2-7; 10 bases line up with TRBD2. Germline V gene data show CDR1 as DFQATT and CDR2 as SNEGSKA (reference sequence). The CDR3 is made up of 15 amino acids. The CDR3 DNA reads TGCAGTGCTGGAGATCCCCCTAGCGGGGGTCTCGAGCAGTACTTC. As protein: CSAGDPPSGGLEQYF.

This clonotype showed up just once. This clone may be a read error of a much larger clone one base away. This chain joins TRBV2 and TRBJ2-1; D remains ambiguous. The V gene's germline CDR1 is SNHLY and CDR2 FYNNEI. Trimming cost V 6 bases and J 5 bases, with 8 bases left between them. CDR3 size: 12 residues. This chain's CDR3 is CASRDGHNEQFF. The CDR3 DNA reads TGTGCCAGCAGGGACGGACACAATGAGCAGTTCTTC.

This clonotype has just one count. The chain carries TRBV6-5 and TRBJ2-1; 7 nucleotides align to TRBD2. The CDR3 is 16 residues long. Trimming at V came to 0 bases and at J to 4 bases, leaving 6 bases not matched to a gene. The germline V gene encodes CDR1 MNHEY and CDR2 SVGAGI. CDR3 sequence: CASSYSLTGGYNEQFF. CDR3 DNA sequence: TGTGCCAGCAGTTACTCACTAACCGGGGGGTACAATGAGCAGTTCTTC.

V usage is TRBV20-1 and J usage is TRBJ1-2; D is unresolved. CDR3 length: 12 residues. Germline assignment: CDR1 DFQATT and CDR2 SNEGSKA (reference sequence). The DNA of the CDR3 is TGCAGCCTCCGGGCTGCCAACTATGGCTACACCTTC. This gives the protein CSLRAANYGYTF.

The rearrangement uses TRBV20-1 and TRBJ2-3; D unresolved. The CDR3 consists of 13 residues. The germline V gene encodes CDR1 DFQATT and CDR2 SNEGSKA (reference sequence). Deletions cut 6 bases from V and 0 bases from J, with 10 bases between. Here the CDR3 reads CSAQKTSTDTQYF. The CDR3 coding sequence is TGCAGTGCCCAAAAGACTAGCACAGATACGCAGTATTTT.

CDR3 sequence (DNA): TGTGCCAGCAGTTACTCCGGGGACAGGTTCCCAACTAATGAAAAACTGTTTTTT. This translates into CASSYSGDRFPTNEKLFF. V and J are TRBV6-5 and TRBJ1-4, with 8 bases that match TRBD1. Germline CDR1 is MNHEY and CDR2 is SVGAGI. The CDR3 consists of 18 residues. The junction had 6 bases not matched to a gene; V was cut back by 0 bases and J by 0 bases.

The chain employs TRBV20-1 and TRBJ1-2, with a possible D match to TRBD1 (6 bases). CDR1 is DFQATT, CDR2 SNEGSKA, per germline (reference sequence). The CDR3 sequence is 13 residues long. Trimming took 5 bases from V and 5 from J, leaving 15 bases between them. The CDR3 loop is CSARQAMRYGYTF. CDR3 nucleotide sequence: TGCAGTGCTCGACAGGCCATGAGGTATGGCTACACCTTC.